A selection of T cell receptor beta chains follows, all from one sample in a study of blood T cell repertoires in COVID-19. The data were produced by immunoSEQ multiplex PCR, yet TCRdb's version contains in-frame clones alone and is incomplete. This table holds roughly 250,000 clones, approximately 90% found once. The sample taken for sequencing was PBMCs or T cells enriched from blood (not recorded which). Every receptor here comes from a woman aged 45 to 65 who had recovered from COVID-19. CDR3s include the opening cysteine and the closing phenylalanine or tryptophan. The D gene is left open where the match is weak. Clone size is not always given. Where it is, it says once, few, many or a class for expanded clones.

cdr3_nt cdr3_aa j_call clone_size d_call v_call
TGTGCCAGCAGTTACCCAAGGGGCGGGATCCCCTACGAGCAGTACTTC CASSYPRGGIPYEQYF TRBJ2-7 NA NA TRBV6-2/TRBV6-3
TGTGCCACCACCCCTTCGTACGGGGAGACGCAGTATTTT CATTPSYGETQYF TRBJ2-3 NA NA TRBV24-1
TGTGCCAGCAGCGACTCCGTCCGGACATCTGGGGCCAACGTCCTGACTTTC CASSDSVRTSGANVLTF TRBJ2-6 NA NA TRBV2
TGTGCCAGCAGTTTATTGTCCGGGTCCACTGAAGCTTTCTTT CASSLLSGSTEAFF TRBJ1-1 NA NA TRBV28
TGTGCCAGCAGCTTAGGGGGTCGGACTAGCGGGAGAAATGAGCAGTTCTTC CASSLGGRTSGRNEQFF TRBJ2-1 once TRBD2 TRBV5-4
TGTGCCAGCAGTGGCACAGGGATTTACGAGCAGTACTTC CASSGTGIYEQYF TRBJ2-7 once NA TRBV28
TGTGCCAGCAGCTTGGGGGACAAAATCTATGGCTACACCTTC CASSLGDKIYGYTF TRBJ1-2 NA NA TRBV7-2
TGTGCCAGCAGCCAAGATTTTCACTACGAGCAGTACTTC CASSQDFHYEQYF TRBJ2-7 NA NA TRBV4-2
TGTGCCAGCAGCTTAGCGCCGCTAGCGGTGAACCATGAGCAGTTCTTC CASSLAPLAVNHEQFF TRBJ2-1 NA TRBD2 TRBV7-2
TGTGCCAGCAGCCAGAGGGAGATATCGAAGACTCCATATGAAAAACTGTTTTTT CASSQREISKTPYEKLFF TRBJ1-4 NA NA TRBV4-2
TGTGCCACCAGCACAGGGACACAATATGAAAAACTGTTTTTT CATSTGTQYEKLFF TRBJ1-4 NA NA TRBV15
TGTGCCAGCAGACTTCACAGGGGCGGGGATGGCTACACCTTC CASRLHRGGDGYTF TRBJ1-2 NA TRBD1 TRBV28
TGTGCCAGCAGCTTAGACAGGTTCGGCTATGGCTACACCTTC CASSLDRFGYGYTF TRBJ1-2 once NA TRBV7-8
TGTGCCAGCAGTAGCCCGGCAGCGTCGAACTATGGCTACACCTTC CASSSPAASNYGYTF TRBJ1-2 NA NA TRBV28
TGCGCCAGCAGCCTATCTAGCGGGAGATCTTGGGGTGAGCAGTTCTTC CASSLSSGRSWGEQFF TRBJ2-1 NA TRBD2 TRBV4-3
TGTGCCAGCAGTGAACGCGGGACGGGAGAGACCCAGTACTTC CASSERGTGETQYF TRBJ2-5 NA NA TRBV2
TGTGCCAGCAGCCCCTGGACTAGCGAGAGCTACGAGCAGTACTTC CASSPWTSESYEQYF TRBJ2-7 NA TRBD2 TRBV7-2
TGTGCCAGTAGTACGCGGGACAGGGGCACTGAAGCTTTCTTT CASSTRDRGTEAFF TRBJ1-1 few TRBD1 TRBV19
TGTGCCAGCAGCCAGACGGGTGCCACAGATACGCAGTATTTT CASSQTGATDTQYF TRBJ2-3 NA NA TRBV11-1
TGTGCCAGCAGTGACGCTAGTTCCTCCTACAATGAGCAGTTCTTC CASSDASSSYNEQFF TRBJ2-1 NA NA TRBV6-4
TGTGCCAGCAGCTATACCCAGGTGACTGAAGCTTTCTTT CASSYTQVTEAFF TRBJ1-1 NA NA TRBV11-2
TGTGCCAGCAGCGCCCACTATGGGCGGGGGGGGGAACTGTTTTTT CASSAHYGRGGELFF TRBJ1-4 NA NA TRBV7-2
TGTGCCAGCAGCTTAGTTATGTCGACTGCGAACTATGGCTACACCTTC CASSLVMSTANYGYTF TRBJ1-2 NA NA TRBV5-8
TGTGCCAGCAGCGGCAGCGGGGCGAACACCGGGGAGCTGTTTTTT CASSGSGANTGELFF TRBJ2-2 NA TRBD2 TRBV7-3
TGCGCCAGCAGCCAAGCCCTAGCCTATGAGCAGTTCTTC CASSQALAYEQFF TRBJ2-1 NA NA TRBV4-1
TGTGCCATCAGCTCCTACTTAAGGAACACTGAAGCTTTCTTT CAISSYLRNTEAFF TRBJ1-1 few NA TRBV10-3
TGTGCCAGCAGAATCCGGGCAGGGCGTCAAGAGACCCAGTACTTC CASRIRAGRQETQYF TRBJ2-5 NA NA TRBV27
TGTGCCAGCAGCTTGGTGGGCGGGTCCTACGAGCAGTACTTC CASSLVGGSYEQYF TRBJ2-7 NA NA TRBV5-5